One and the same sample provided the 15 T cell receptor beta chains below, sequenced in a study of blood T cells in healthy people across ages. Combining a sample-barcoded 5' primer with a J-beta primer mix, a second PCR ran for roughly 6 to 12 cycles. Each CDR3 protein is one row after TCRdb ran MiXCR on the 5' RACE reads. Found here are 1.8 million or so distinct CDR3 sequences, about 39% of them singletons; the top ten hold around 23%. Sequencing was done on a sample of blood. These TCRs come from a human donor in good health.

Points on this clonotype: One junction end does not reproduce the germline sequence, and a read error may be involved. This chain connects TRBV29-1 to TRBJ2-1; D is unclear. The CDR3 contains 13 residues. Germline V CDR1 and CDR2: SQVTM, ANQGSEA. CDR3 protein: CSVGHGSHNEQFF. DNA for the CDR3: TGCAGCGTTGGCCACGGCTCCCACAATGAGCAGTTCTTC.

This clonotype showed up many times. As DNA, the CDR3 is TGTGCCAGCAGCTTAGGCAGGTCCAATGAGCAGTTCTTC. It encodes CASSLGRSNEQFF. This rearrangement joins TRBV7-2 to TRBJ2-1; D unclear. CDR3 length: 13 amino acids. Per the germline V gene, CDR1 is SGHTA and CDR2 is FQGNSA. V dropped 1 base and J dropped 6 bases, with 7 bases sitting between them.

The J gene is TRBJ2-3, the V gene TRBV12-3 or TRBV12-4, with 8 bases identical to TRBD1. This CDR3 is 14 amino acids long. With V trimmed by 3 bases and J by 6 bases, 5 bases remained unmatched. CDR3 in amino acids: CASSLDRVWDTQYF. CDR3 DNA: TGTGCCAGCAGTTTGGACAGGGTTTGGGATACGCAGTATTTT.

The chain recombines TRBV13 with TRBJ2-7; D unresolved. The germline V gene has CDR1 PRHDT and CDR2 FYEKMQ (reference sequence). CDR3 size: 14 residues. Trimming left V 3 bases short and J 0 bases short, with 9 bases between. The CDR3 loop is CASSFAPSSYEQYF. CDR3 bases: TGTGCCAGCAGCTTTGCGCCCAGCTCCTACGAGCAGTACTTC.

The chain uses TRBV12-3 or TRBV12-4 and TRBJ1-1; D remains ambiguous. Trimming took off 8 bases at V and 4 bases at J, with 17 bases between the two ends. The CDR3 has 14 residues. The CDR3 nucleotides are TGTGCCAGCGGCCCGAGGTGGGGAGGCACTGAAGCTTTCTTT. Encoded protein: CASGPRWGGTEAFF.

The chain has TRBV12-3 or TRBV12-4 and TRBJ2-3; 12 nucleotides line up with TRBD2. The CDR3 is 19 amino acids. J gave up 5 bases and V 5 bases, and 17 bases lay outside the gene matches. The CDR3 region is CASSVLAGGRPGSIDTQYF. The CDR3 region has the DNA TGTGCCAGCAGTGTACTAGCGGGGGGACGGCCTGGGTCGATAGATACGCAGTATTTT.

The chain recombines TRBV20-1 with TRBJ2-5; perhaps TRBD2 as D (5 bases). The CDR3 is 15 amino acids. CDR1 and CDR2 from the germline V gene are DFQATT and SNEGSKA (reference sequence). Between the trimmed V and J ends, which lost 5 bases and 5 bases, there was a span of 21 bases. CDR3 loop: CSAAKEEAGWETQYF. The CDR3 nucleotides are TGCAGTGCTGCCAAGGAGGAAGCAGGATGGGAGACCCAGTACTTC.

This clonotype was observed a few times. J is TRBJ1-6 and V is TRBV11-2, with D perhaps matching TRBD1 (5 bases). Germline loops: CDR1 SGHAT, CDR2 FQNNGV. V was clipped by 7 bases and J by 7 bases, with 14 bases between them. The CDR3 extends over 14 amino acids. The CDR3 DNA reads TGTGCCAGCACCGTGGGACGAGTCAATTCACCCCTCCACTTT. Residues: CASTVGRVNSPLHF.

As regards this clonotype: This may be a read error, as it is one base from a much larger clone. The chain combines TRBV6-5 with TRBJ2-1; D gene unclear. This CDR3 has 13 residues. CDR1 MNHEY and CDR2 SVGAGI come from the germline V gene. CDR3 DNA: TGTGCCAGCAGTTTCGGATCCTACGATGAGCAGTTCTTC. Protein product: CASSFGSYDEQFF.

This clonotype has only a few counts. The rearrangement joins TRBV9 to TRBJ2-3; maybe TRBD2 (6 bases). Per germline, CDR1 SGDLS and CDR2 YYNGEE. With 0 bases removed from V and 7 bases from J, the gap between germline ends came to 12 bases. This CDR3 region has 14 residues. The CDR3 region has the DNA TGTGCCAGCAGCGTAGGCCAGGGACTTAATACGCAGTATTTT. Residues: CASSVGQGLNTQYF. The full variable domain, its missing parts supplied by reference TRBV9 and TRBJ2-3, is DSGVTQTPKHLITATGQRVTLRCSPRSGDLSVYWYQQSLDQGLQFLIQYYNGEERAKGNILERFSAQQFPDLHSELNLSSLELGDSALYFCASSVGQGLNTQYFGPGTRLTVL.

This clonotype was counted only a few times. The chain employs TRBV20-1 and TRBJ2-5; D remains ambiguous. The CDR3 sequence is 14 residues long. Deletions cut 2 bases from V and 5 bases from J, with 15 bases between. Germline loops: CDR1 DFQATT, CDR2 SNEGSKA (reference sequence). CDR3 amino acids: CSARISGGLETQYF. As DNA, the CDR3 is TGCAGTGCTAGAATTAGTGGTGGGCTGGAGACCCAGTACTTC.

Details on this clonotype: Given a much more abundant clone one base away, this may be a read error. J is TRBJ2-3 and V is TRBV29-1, with D hard to call. The CDR3 length is 15 residues. Per germline, CDR1 SQVTM and CDR2 ANQGSEA. DNA of the CDR3: TGCAGCGTCATCGTTCTTACTCGGGTTACAGATACGCGGTATTTT. This encodes CSVIVLTRVTDTRYF.

The chain recombines TRBV7-2 with TRBJ2-1; D ambiguous. Between the trimmed V and J ends, which lost 1 base and 3 bases, there was a span of 10 bases. Germline CDR1 SGHTA, CDR2 FQGNSA. The CDR3 has 15 amino acids. CDR3 sequence: CASSLVWGIYNEQFF. The CDR3 DNA sequence: TGTGCCAGCAGCTTAGTCTGGGGAATCTACAATGAGCAGTTCTTC.

The J gene is TRBJ1-1, the V gene TRBV4-3; D is uncertain. Germline V CDR1 and CDR2: LGHNA, YSLEER. The CDR3 contains 17 residues. V gave up 5 bases and J gave up 4 bases, with 23 bases separating them. The CDR3 loop is CASSAHREVRGGTEAFF. CDR3 DNA sequence: TGCGCCAGCAGCGCGCATAGGGAAGTTAGAGGAGGCACTGAAGCTTTCTTT.

The chain employs TRBV5-4 and TRBJ2-1; D uncertain. Germline CDR1 is SGHNT and CDR2 is YYREEE (reference sequence). The CDR3 runs to 12 residues. Trimming removed 3 bases from V and 15 bases from J, with 16 bases in between. The chain's CDR3 is CASSSAMGFPFF. The CDR3 DNA reads TGTGCCAGCAGCTCTGCCATGGGATTCCCGTTCTTC.